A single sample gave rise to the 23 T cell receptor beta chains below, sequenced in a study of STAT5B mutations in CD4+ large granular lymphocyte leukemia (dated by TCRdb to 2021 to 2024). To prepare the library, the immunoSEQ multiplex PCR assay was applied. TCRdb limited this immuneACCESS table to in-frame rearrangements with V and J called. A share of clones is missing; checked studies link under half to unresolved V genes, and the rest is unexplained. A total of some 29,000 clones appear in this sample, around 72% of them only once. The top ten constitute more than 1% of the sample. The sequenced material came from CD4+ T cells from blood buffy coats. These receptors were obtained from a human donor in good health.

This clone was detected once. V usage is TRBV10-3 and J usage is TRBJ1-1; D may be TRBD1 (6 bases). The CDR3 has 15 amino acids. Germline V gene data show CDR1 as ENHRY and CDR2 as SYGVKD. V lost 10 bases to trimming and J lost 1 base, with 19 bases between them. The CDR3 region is CATYSGAPPNTEAFF. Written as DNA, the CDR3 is TGTGCCACCTACTCAGGGGCCCCCCCGAACACTGAAGCTTTCTTT.

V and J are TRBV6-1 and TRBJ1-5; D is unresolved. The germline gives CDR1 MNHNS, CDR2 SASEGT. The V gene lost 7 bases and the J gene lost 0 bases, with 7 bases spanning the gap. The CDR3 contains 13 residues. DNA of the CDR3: TGTGCCAGCACCCGCTATAGCAATCAGCCCCAGCATTTT. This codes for CASTRYSNQPQHF.

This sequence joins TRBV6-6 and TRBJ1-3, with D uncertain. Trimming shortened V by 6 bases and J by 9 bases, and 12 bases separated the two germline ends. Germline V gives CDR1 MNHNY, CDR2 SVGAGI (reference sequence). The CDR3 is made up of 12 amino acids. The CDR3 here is CASRSADSTIYF. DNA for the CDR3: TGTGCCAGCAGAAGCGCAGACTCCACCATATATTTT.

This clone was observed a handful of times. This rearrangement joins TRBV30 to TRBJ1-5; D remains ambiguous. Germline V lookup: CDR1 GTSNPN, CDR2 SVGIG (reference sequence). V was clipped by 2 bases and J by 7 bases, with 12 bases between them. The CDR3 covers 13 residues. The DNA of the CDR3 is TGTGCCTGGAGTTCCGCATCTGGGCAGCCCCAGCATTTT. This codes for CAWSSASGQPQHF.

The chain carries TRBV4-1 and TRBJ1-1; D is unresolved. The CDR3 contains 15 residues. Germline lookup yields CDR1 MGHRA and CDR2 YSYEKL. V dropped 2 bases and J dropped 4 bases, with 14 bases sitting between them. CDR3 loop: CASSQIQDISTEAFF. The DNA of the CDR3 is TGCGCCAGCAGCCAAATACAAGATATTTCCACTGAAGCTTTCTTT.

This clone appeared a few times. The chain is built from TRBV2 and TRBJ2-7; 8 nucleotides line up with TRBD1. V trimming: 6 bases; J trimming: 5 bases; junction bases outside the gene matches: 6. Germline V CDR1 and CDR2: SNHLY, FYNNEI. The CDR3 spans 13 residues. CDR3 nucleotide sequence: TGTGCCAGCAGGGCCGGGACAGGCGACGAGCAGTACGTC. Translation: CASRAGTGDEQYV.

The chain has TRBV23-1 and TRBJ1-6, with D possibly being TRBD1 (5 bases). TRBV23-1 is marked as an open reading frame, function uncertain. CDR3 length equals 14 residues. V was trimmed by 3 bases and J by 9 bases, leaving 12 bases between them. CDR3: CASSHDSIRSPLHF. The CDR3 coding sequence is TGCGCCAGCAGTCACGACAGCATACGTTCACCCCTCCACTTT.

The CDR3 DNA follows: TGTGCCAGCAGCTTAAGCGCCTTGAACACTGAAGCTTTCTTT. This encodes CASSLSALNTEAFF. The gene calls are TRBV7-2 and TRBJ1-1, with D unresolved. This CDR3 has 14 amino acids. Per germline, CDR1 SGHTA and CDR2 FQGNSA. The ends were cut back, 2 bases at V and 0 bases at J, with 7 bases in the middle.

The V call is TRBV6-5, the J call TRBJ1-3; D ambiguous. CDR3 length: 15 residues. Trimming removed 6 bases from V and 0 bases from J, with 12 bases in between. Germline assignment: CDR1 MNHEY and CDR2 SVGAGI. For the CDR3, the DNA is TGTGCCAGCAGGGGGTGGGATATCTCTGGAAACACCATATATTTT. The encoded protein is CASRGWDISGNTIYF.

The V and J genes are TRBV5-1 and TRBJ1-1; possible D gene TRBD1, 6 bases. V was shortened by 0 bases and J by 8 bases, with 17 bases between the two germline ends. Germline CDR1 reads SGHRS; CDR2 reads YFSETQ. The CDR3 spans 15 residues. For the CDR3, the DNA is TGCGCCAGCAGCTTGGGGCAGGGGACATTTAGGGAAGCTTTCTTT. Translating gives CASSLGQGTFREAFF.

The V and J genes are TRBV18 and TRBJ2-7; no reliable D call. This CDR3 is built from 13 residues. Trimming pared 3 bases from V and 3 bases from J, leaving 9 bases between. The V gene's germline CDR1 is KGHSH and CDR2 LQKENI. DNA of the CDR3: TGTGCCAGCTCACCCCAGAGAAACTACGAGCAGTACGTC. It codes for CASSPQRNYEQYV.

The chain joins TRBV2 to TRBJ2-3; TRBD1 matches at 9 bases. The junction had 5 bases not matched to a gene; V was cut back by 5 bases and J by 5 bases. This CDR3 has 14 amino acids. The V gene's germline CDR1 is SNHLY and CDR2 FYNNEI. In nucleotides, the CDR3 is TGTGCCAGCAGTTTCGGACAGGGGAAAGATACGCAGTATTTT. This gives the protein CASSFGQGKDTQYF.

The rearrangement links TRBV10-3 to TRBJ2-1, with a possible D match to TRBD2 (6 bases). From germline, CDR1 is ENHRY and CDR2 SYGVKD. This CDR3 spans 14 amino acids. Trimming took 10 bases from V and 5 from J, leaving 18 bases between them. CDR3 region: CATSLPSENNEQFF. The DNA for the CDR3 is TGTGCCACTTCCCTCCCTAGCGAGAACAATGAGCAGTTCTTC.

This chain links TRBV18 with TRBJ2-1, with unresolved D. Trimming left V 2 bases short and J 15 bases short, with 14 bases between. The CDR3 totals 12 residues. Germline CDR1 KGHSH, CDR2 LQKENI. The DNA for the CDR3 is TGTGCCAGCTCACCAGAAAGGTCTGTGTGGTTCTTC. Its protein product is CASSPERSVWFF.

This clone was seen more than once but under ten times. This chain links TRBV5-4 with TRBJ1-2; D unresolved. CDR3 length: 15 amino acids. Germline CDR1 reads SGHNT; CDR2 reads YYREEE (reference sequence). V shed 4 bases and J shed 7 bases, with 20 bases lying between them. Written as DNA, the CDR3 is TGTGCCAGCAGCAAACCCTCAGAGATACCCCGTGGCTACACCTTC. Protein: CASSKPSEIPRGYTF.

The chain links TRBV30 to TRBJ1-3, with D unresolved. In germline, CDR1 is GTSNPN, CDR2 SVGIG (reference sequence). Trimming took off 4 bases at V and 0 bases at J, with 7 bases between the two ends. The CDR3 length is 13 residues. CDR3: CAWNGGSGNTIYF. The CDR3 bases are TGTGCCTGGAACGGAGGCTCTGGAAACACCATATATTTT.

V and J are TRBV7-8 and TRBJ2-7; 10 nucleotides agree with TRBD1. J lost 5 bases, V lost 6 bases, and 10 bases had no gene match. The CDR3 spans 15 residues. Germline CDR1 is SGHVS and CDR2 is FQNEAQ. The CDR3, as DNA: TGTGCCAGCAGTATAGGGACAGGGGAGTACCACGAGCAGTACTTC. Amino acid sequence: CASSIGTGEYHEQYF.

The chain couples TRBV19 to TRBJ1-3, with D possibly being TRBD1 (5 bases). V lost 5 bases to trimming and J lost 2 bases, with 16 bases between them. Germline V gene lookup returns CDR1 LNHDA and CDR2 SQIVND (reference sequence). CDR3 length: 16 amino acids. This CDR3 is CASSVQSGSTGNTIYF. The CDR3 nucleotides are TGTGCCAGTAGTGTCCAGTCAGGGTCAACTGGAAACACCATATATTTT.

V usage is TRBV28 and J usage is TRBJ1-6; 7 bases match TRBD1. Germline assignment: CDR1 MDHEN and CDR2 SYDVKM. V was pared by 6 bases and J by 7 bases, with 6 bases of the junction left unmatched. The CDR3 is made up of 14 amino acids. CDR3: CASRPPGGNSPLHF. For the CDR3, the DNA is TGTGCCAGCAGGCCCCCAGGGGGAAATTCACCCCTCCACTTT. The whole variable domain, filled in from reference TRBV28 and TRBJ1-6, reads DVKVTQSSRYLVKRTGEKVFLECVQDMDHENMFWYRQDPGLGLRLIYFSYDVKMKEKGDIPEGYSVSREKKERFSLILESASTNQTSMYLCASRPPGGNSPLHFGNGTRLTVT.

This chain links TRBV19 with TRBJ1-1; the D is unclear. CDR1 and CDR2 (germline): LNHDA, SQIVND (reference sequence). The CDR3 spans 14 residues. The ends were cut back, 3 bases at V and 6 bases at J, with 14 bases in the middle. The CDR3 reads CASSIAGVIPEAFF. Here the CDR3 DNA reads TGTGCCAGTAGTATTGCGGGAGTTATTCCTGAAGCTTTCTTT.

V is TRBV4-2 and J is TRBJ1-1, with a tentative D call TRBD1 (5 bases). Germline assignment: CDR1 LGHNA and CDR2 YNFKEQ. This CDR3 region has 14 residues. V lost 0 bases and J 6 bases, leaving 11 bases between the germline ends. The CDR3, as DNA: TGTGCCAGCAGCCAAGACCGTCGAGGGGCTGAAGCTTTCTTT. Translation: CASSQDRRGAEAFF.

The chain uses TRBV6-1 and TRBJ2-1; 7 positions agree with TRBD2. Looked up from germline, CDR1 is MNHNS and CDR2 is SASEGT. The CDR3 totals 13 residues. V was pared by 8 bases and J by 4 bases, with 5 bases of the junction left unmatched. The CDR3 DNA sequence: TGTGCCAGCGGTTCGGGGGGATACAATGAGCAGTTCTTC. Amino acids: CASGSGGYNEQFF.

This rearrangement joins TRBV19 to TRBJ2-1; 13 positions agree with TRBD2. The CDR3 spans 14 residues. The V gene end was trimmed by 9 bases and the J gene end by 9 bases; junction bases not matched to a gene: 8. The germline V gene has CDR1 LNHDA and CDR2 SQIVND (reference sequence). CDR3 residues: CASTSGRAPSEQFF. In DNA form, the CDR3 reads TGTGCCAGCACTAGCGGGAGGGCCCCCAGTGAGCAGTTCTTC.